This T cell receptor beta chain comes out of a study of blood T cell repertoires in COVID-19. The table came from immunoSEQ multiplex PCR; TCRdb's copy has only in-frame clones and leaves some out. The data contain 40,000 to 45,000 clones, 92% of them singletons. The CDR3 contains 15 residues. The germline V gene has CDR1 MNHEY and CDR2 SMNVEV (reference sequence). The ends were cut back, 5 bases at V and 0 bases at J, with 11 bases in the middle. This chain links TRBV27 with TRBJ1-3, with a weak D call TRBD1 (5 bases). Sequenced material: peripheral blood. This receptor was obtained from a man aged 45 to 65 with active COVID-19. The CDR3: CASSATAFSGNTIYF. CDR3 DNA sequence: TGTGCCAGCAGTGCGACAGCTTTCTCTGGAAACACCATATATTTT.